This TCR beta chain was recorded in a study of control samples from healthy donors and cancer patients (dated by TCRdb to 2019 to 2021). The sample holds one count of this clone. Its target antigen remains unknown. No base quality information exists; no much larger clone differs at one position. The library came from the immunoSEQ multiplex PCR assay. Here the immuneACCESS table is served through TCRdb, limited to in-frame sequences with V and J called. Missing clones are a known gap in these copies; in checked studies unresolved V genes cover under half, and the rest lacks a known reason. This sample lists approximately 98,000 clones; approximately 84% were detected once. About 7% of the sample is taken by the ten largest. There are 14 amino acids in the CDR3, from cysteine to phenylalanine inclusive. Only the CDR3 DNA stays, 42 bases, in frame from base 1. Here V drops 3 bases and J drops 8 bases, and the junction holds 6 bases not matched to any gene. Based on the germline V gene, the CDR1 and CDR2 sequences are KGHSH and LQKENI.

The origin of this receptor is a man between 18 and 29 years old in good health. The material sequenced was blood. The rearrangement combines TRBV18 with TRBJ2-7; 11 of the junction bases match TRBD2. The sequenced DNA: TGTGCCAGCTCACCCGCTAGCGGGGGGTTCCAGCAGTACTTC. This codes for CASSPASGGFQQYF.